This T cell receptor beta chain was identified during a study of type 1 regulatory T cells. Study in general: An in vitro protocol generated T-allo10, a Tr1-enriched, alloantigen-specific CD4 T cell product.

This clonotype was recorded once. Its antigen is unidentified. MiXCR was run by TCRdb on the reads, yielding one entry per CDR3 protein. The sample yields 60,000 to 70,000 distinct CDR3 sequences, around 63% seen once. The material sequenced was cultured T cells, either the whole culture or a sorted T cell fraction (not recorded which). Specified subset: Tr1-enriched cell product generated in vitro against host alloantigens. The clonotype originates from a human donor in good health.

The CDR3 region is CAISESIGAGDPKNIQYF. The CDR3 nucleotides are TGTGCCATCAGTGAGTCGATTGGTGCAGGGGACCCCAAAAACATTCAGTACTTC. V and J are TRBV10-3 and TRBJ2-4, with D maybe TRBD1 (6 bases). Germline V gene data show CDR1 as ENHRY and CDR2 as SYGVKD. CDR3 length: 18 amino acids. Trimming removed 0 bases at V and 2 bases at J, with 17 bases between.